This TCR beta chain was captured in a study of response to subunit inactivated influenza vaccine. Study-level results: Authors suggested seasonal influenza vaccinations each recruit few new T cells.

Comment on this clonotype: Antigen: not known.

A single record per CDR3 protein comes from TCRdb applying MiXCR to the RT-PCR reads. Of over 150,000 distinct CDR3 sequences listed, 13% to 15% are singletons. Germline CDR1 and CDR2: MDHEN and SYDVKM. The CDR3 sequence is 18 residues long. V dropped 4 bases and J dropped 5; count of bases not matched to a gene: 14. The sequences come from CD8+ T cells sorted from PBMCs, collected about 5 days after vaccination. This rearrangement joins TRBV28 to TRBJ2-3; 11 bases fit TRBD2. The TCR comes from a man aged 45-65 years who received an inactivated influenza vaccine. DNA for the CDR3: TGTGCCAGCAGTTCCTCGATTCTAGCGGGGGGAATTCTAGATACGCAGTATTTT. Protein: CASSSSILAGGILDTQYF.